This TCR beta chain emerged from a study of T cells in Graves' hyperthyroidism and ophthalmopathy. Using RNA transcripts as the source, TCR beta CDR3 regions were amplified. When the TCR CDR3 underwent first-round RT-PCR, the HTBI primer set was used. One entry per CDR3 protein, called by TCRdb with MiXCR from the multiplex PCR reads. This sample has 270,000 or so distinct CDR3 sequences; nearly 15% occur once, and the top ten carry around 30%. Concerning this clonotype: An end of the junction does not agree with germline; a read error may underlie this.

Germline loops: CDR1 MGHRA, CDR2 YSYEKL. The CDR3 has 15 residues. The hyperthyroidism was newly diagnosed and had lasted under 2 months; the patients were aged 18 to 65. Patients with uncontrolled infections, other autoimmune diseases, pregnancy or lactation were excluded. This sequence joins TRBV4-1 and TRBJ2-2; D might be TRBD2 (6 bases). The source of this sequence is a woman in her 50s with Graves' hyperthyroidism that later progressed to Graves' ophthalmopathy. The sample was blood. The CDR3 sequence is CASSQVRGNAGELFF. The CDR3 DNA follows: TGCGCCAGCAGCCAAGTCCGGGGGAACGCCGGGGAGCTGTTTTTT.